This T cell receptor (beta chain) came from a study of cytomegalovirus exposure and HLA in healthy donors. Findings and limits, study-wide: There were reportedly fewer N-insertions in an Asian-associated ancestry cluster than the roughly 670-donor mean, in a later analysis.

PCR was performed using 60 Vbeta and 13 Jbeta primers. Clones were read by immunoSEQ multiplex PCR, and TCRdb kept only the in-frame ones, dropping some. The repertoire consists of 160,000 or so clones, with 80% occurring once and the leading ten covering 1.3%. On this clone: Its antigen is undetermined.

The CDR3 runs to 16 residues. Germline V gene lookup returns CDR1 LGHNA and CDR2 YSLEER. Trimming took 0 bases from V and 6 from J; bases not matched to a gene: 1. The rearrangement joins TRBV4-3 to TRBJ2-2, with 13 bases aligning to TRBD2. The receptor comes from a man aged 25-45 years in good health and CMV-seronegative. Sequenced material: PBMCs. The CDR3 protein is CASSQEGLAGPGELFF. The CDR3 coding sequence is TGCGCCAGCAGCCAAGAGGGACTAGCGGGACCCGGGGAGCTGTTTTTT.